What follows are 22 T cell receptor beta chains derived from one specimen sequenced in a study of vaccination effects on CD4 cells after COVID-19. Expansion with viral peptide pools was applied to antigen-specific CD4+ T cells by the ViraFEST assay prior to sequencing. Investigators separated out CD4+ T cells once around 11 days of culture had passed. All study participants received two doses of BNT162b2 or mRNA-1273 vaccine. Their recognized antigens are unknown. Sequencing used immunoSEQ multiplex PCR; TCRdb keeps in-frame clones, though not all of them. The table lists about 28,000 clones, less than 75% of them singletons. This sample comprised CD4+ T cells from PBMCs cultured with HCoV-NL63 spike peptides, obtained after COVID-19 vaccination. These receptors came from a human donor who received a COVID-19 vaccine.

This CDR3 is CASSRGQGGSPLHF. The DNA of the CDR3 is TGTGCCAGTAGTCGAGGACAGGGCGGTTCACCCCTCCACTTT. The rearrangement links TRBV19 to TRBJ1-6; TRBD1 matches at 8 bases. The CDR3 is 14 amino acids. The germline V gene encodes CDR1 LNHDA and CDR2 SQIVND (reference sequence). V shed 5 bases, J shed 9 bases, and the junction held 6 bases outside the gene matches.

J is TRBJ2-5 and V is TRBV6-5; D remains ambiguous. The CDR3 runs to 15 residues. V lost 6 bases and J lost 2, with 16 bases in between. Per germline, CDR1 MNHEY and CDR2 SVGAGI. CDR3 bases: TGTGCCAGCAGGAGTCCCCGTTTGAGGCAAGAGACCCAGTACTTC. Protein product: CASRSPRLRQETQYF.

DNA for the CDR3: TGTGCCAGCAGGGTCGGGACAGGGAGTAATGGCTACACCTTC. Translating it yields CASRVGTGSNGYTF. V is TRBV2 and J is TRBJ1-2, with TRBD1 identical over 9 bases. V gave up 6 bases and J gave up 6 bases; unmatched junction bases: 8. The CDR3 has 14 residues. Looked up from germline, CDR1 is SNHLY and CDR2 is FYNNEI.

The V call is TRBV6-5, the J call TRBJ2-7; D is tentatively TRBD1 or TRBD2 (5 bases each). The V gene's germline CDR1 is MNHEY and CDR2 SVGAGI. The CDR3 consists of 16 residues. V lost 0 bases and J lost 0, with 12 bases in between. CDR3 in DNA: TGTGCCAGCAGTTACTCGATGGGACGGGGCTCCTACGAGCAGTACTTC. It yields the protein CASSYSMGRGSYEQYF.

V gene TRBV18 combines with J gene TRBJ2-6; D unclear. This CDR3 is built from 18 residues. V lost 2 bases to trimming and J lost 1 base, with 15 bases between them. CDR1 and CDR2 from the germline V gene are KGHSH and LQKENI. The CDR3 bases are TGTGCCAGCTCACCAATAAGGTCCCCCGGGTCTGGGGCCAACGTCCTGACTTTC. Its translation: CASSPIRSPGSGANVLTF.

The chain links TRBV5-6 to TRBJ2-2; unclear D gene. CDR3 size: 16 residues. The ends were cut back, 0 bases at V and 1 base at J, with 10 bases in the middle. Germline CDR1 SGHDT, CDR2 YYEEEE. The CDR3 here is CASSLGGLGNTGELFF. The CDR3, as DNA: TGTGCCAGCAGCTTGGGAGGTTTGGGGAACACCGGGGAGCTGTTTTTT.

This sequence joins TRBV5-1 and TRBJ2-1; 7 bases agree with TRBD1. CDR3 length equals 15 residues. The germline CDR1 and CDR2 sequences are SGHRS and YFSETQ. Germline trimming cut 0 bases from V and 7 bases from J; bases unmatched to any gene: 7. The CDR3 region is CASSLGLTGVNEQFF. For the CDR3, the DNA is TGCGCCAGCAGCTTGGGCCTAACAGGGGTGAATGAGCAGTTCTTC.

A few counts support this clone. The chain recombines TRBV12-5 with TRBJ1-2; TRBD1 matches at 8 bases. Germline assignment: CDR1 LGHNT and CDR2 FRNRAP. V lost 4 bases to trimming and J lost 0 bases; unmatched junction nucleotides: 22. The CDR3 loop spans 21 amino acids. This chain's CDR3 is CASGSLVPGTGGYYSNYGYTF. CDR3 bases: TGTGCTAGTGGTTCCCTAGTTCCCGGGACAGGAGGATACTATTCTAACTATGGCTACACCTTC.

This chain uses TRBV9 with TRBJ1-2; maybe TRBD1 (6 bases). The V end lost 10 bases, the J end lost 6 bases, and 13 bases lay between the germline ends. Germline CDR1 SGDLS, CDR2 YYNGEE. This CDR3 has 11 amino acids. The CDR3 DNA reads TGTGCCTCGTCTCAGGGGAATGGCTACACCTTC. Translated, it gives CASSQGNGYTF.

This clone was observed a single time. The chain links TRBV25-1 to TRBJ2-3; possibly TRBD1 for D (8 bases). Trimming pared 5 bases from V and 4 bases from J, leaving 13 bases between. Germline-derived CDR1 and CDR2 are MGHDK and SYGVNS. This CDR3 has 14 residues. CDR3 sequence (DNA): TGTGCCAGCAGTAGAGCGGGACAGGCAGATACGCAGTATTTT. Its protein product is CASSRAGQADTQYF.

The V gene is TRBV7-9, the J gene TRBJ1-1; 8 bases agree with TRBD1. CDR1 and CDR2 (germline): SEHNR, FQNEAQ (reference sequence). CDR3 length: 15 residues. Trimming cost V 5 bases and J 0 bases; bases outside gene matches: 5. The CDR3, as DNA: TGTGCCAGCAGCCCAGGGGGCTGGATGAACACTGAAGCTTTCTTT. Protein: CASSPGGWMNTEAFF.

The gene calls are TRBV18 and TRBJ2-7, with 9 bases fitting TRBD1. From germline, CDR1 is KGHSH and CDR2 LQKENI. The V gene end was trimmed by 3 bases and the J gene end by 4 bases; junction bases not matched to a gene: 7. The CDR3 has 15 residues. CDR3 residues: CASSPARGQGYEQYF. In DNA form, the CDR3 reads TGTGCCAGCTCACCCGCGCGGGGACAGGGTTACGAGCAGTACTTC. Combining the CDR3 with reference TRBV18 and TRBJ2-7 gives the whole variable domain NAGVMQNPRHLVRRRGQEARLRCSPMKGHSHVYWYRQLPEEGLKFMVYLQKENIIDESGMPKERFSAEFPKEGPSILRIQQVVRGDSAAYFCASSPARGQGYEQYFGPGTRLTVT.

This clone occurred a few times. The chain employs TRBV19 and TRBJ1-2, with D possibly TRBD1 on 5 matching bases. Per the germline V gene, CDR1 is LNHDA and CDR2 is SQIVND (reference sequence). The CDR3 is 16 amino acids. Between the trimmed V and J ends, which lost 6 bases and 2 bases, there was a span of 19 bases. The CDR3, as DNA: TGTGCCAGTAGCCCCTCCGGGACCGAGTTAAACTATGGCTACACCTTC. Encoded protein: CASSPSGTELNYGYTF.

The chain uses TRBV6-5 and TRBJ1-5; 7 nucleotides match TRBD1. Germline CDR1 and CDR2: MNHEY and SVGAGI. V shed 5 bases, J shed 7 bases, and the junction held 2 bases outside the gene matches. This CDR3 spans 12 amino acids. In DNA form, the CDR3 reads TGTGCCAGCAGTAACAGGGGACAGCCCCAGCATTTT. Its translation: CASSNRGQPQHF.

The J gene is TRBJ2-5, the V gene TRBV6-1; D gene ambiguous. The CDR3 length is 16 residues. Deletions cut 0 bases from V and 5 bases from J, with 16 bases between. Germline V gene sequence: CDR1 MNHNS, CDR2 SASEGT. CDR3 DNA sequence: TGTGCCAGCAGTGAAGCGCCGCAGACCAGTGTGGAGACCCAGTACTTC. This encodes CASSEAPQTSVETQYF.

The count of this clone is one. The rearrangement links TRBV5-1 to TRBJ2-1; D possibly corresponds to TRBD2 (5 bases). Germline V CDR1 and CDR2: SGHRS, YFSETQ. The CDR3 covers 14 residues. Trimming pared 5 bases from V and 0 bases from J, leaving 9 bases between. CDR3 in amino acids: CASSIGGSYNEQFF. The CDR3 DNA reads TGCGCCAGCAGTATCGGAGGCTCCTACAATGAGCAGTTCTTC.

The chain has TRBV30 and TRBJ2-2, with TRBD2 matching 11 bases. The ends lost 1 base at V and 5 bases at J; junction bases unmatched: 6. The CDR3 runs 16 residues. CDR1 and CDR2 from the germline V gene are GTSNPN and SVGIG (reference sequence). CDR3 in amino acids: CAWSGETSGTTGELFF. As DNA, the CDR3 is TGTGCCTGGAGTGGAGAGACTAGCGGGACAACCGGGGAGCTGTTTTTT.

This clone was seen a handful of times. J is TRBJ1-1 and V is TRBV28, with D tentatively TRBD1 (6 bases). The CDR3 is 15 residues long. The germline V and J ends were trimmed by 3 bases and 3 bases, with 14 bases remaining between them. CDR1 MDHEN and CDR2 SYDVKM come from the germline V gene. In nucleotides, the CDR3 is TGTGCCAGCAGTTTGGCGGGGGGCTCGGACACTGAAGCTTTCTTT. This codes for CASSLAGGSDTEAFF.

The chain has TRBV10-1 and TRBJ2-6, with a weak D call TRBD2 (5 bases). CDR1 and CDR2 (germline): WNHNN, SYGVQD (reference sequence). Trimming took off 3 bases at V and 2 bases at J, with 8 bases between the two ends. This CDR3 has 15 residues. CDR3 nucleotide sequence: TGCGCCAGCAGTGAATCGGGGACTGGGGCCAACGTCCTGACTTTC. Its translation: CASSESGTGANVLTF.

This chain joins TRBV5-1 and TRBJ2-3; tentatively, D is TRBD1 or TRBD2 (5 bases each). The CDR3 spans 16 residues. The germline V gene has CDR1 SGHRS and CDR2 YFSETQ. V dropped 0 bases and J dropped 5 bases, with 16 bases sitting between them. The CDR3 here is CASSLGTVGVGDTQYF. For the CDR3, the DNA is TGCGCCAGCAGCTTGGGAACGGTGGGGGTGGGAGATACGCAGTATTTT.

The chain couples TRBV6-5 to TRBJ2-4; tentative D call: TRBD2 (6 bases). The CDR3 runs to 15 residues. The germline CDR1 and CDR2 sequences are MNHEY and SVGAGI. V gave up 8 bases and J gave up 0 bases, with 14 bases separating them. The CDR3 DNA reads TGTGCCAGCGCAGGGCGGGGACTAGCCAAAAACATTCAGTACTTC. Translating it yields CASAGRGLAKNIQYF.

The chain is built from TRBV5-3 and TRBJ2-5; 10 positions match TRBD2. TRBV5-3 is an ORF; its function is uncertain. The CDR3 contains 14 residues. The V gene end was trimmed by 4 bases and the J gene end by 2 bases; junction bases not matched to a gene: 2. CDR3 bases: TGTGCCAGAAGCCCTAGCGGGAGTCAAGAGACCCAGTACTTC. It translates to CARSPSGSQETQYF.